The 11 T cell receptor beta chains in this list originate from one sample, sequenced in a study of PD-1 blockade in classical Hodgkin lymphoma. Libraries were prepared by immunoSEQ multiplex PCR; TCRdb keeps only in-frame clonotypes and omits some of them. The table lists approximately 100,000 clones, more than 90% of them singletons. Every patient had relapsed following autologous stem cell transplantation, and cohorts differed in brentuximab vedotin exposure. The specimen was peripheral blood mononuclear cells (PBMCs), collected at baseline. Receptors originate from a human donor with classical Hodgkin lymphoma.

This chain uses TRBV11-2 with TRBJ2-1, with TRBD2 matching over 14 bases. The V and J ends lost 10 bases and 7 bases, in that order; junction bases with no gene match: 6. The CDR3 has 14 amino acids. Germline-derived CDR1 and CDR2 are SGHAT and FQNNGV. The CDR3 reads CATRGTSGGNEQFF. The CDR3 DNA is TGTGCCACCCGAGGGACTAGCGGGGGTAATGAGCAGTTCTTC.

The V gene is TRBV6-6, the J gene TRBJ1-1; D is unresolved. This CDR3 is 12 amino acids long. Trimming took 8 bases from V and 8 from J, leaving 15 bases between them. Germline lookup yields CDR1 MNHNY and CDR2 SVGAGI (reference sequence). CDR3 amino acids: CASRWLAREAFF. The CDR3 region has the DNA TGTGCCAGCCGGTGGCTGGCTCGCGAAGCTTTCTTT.

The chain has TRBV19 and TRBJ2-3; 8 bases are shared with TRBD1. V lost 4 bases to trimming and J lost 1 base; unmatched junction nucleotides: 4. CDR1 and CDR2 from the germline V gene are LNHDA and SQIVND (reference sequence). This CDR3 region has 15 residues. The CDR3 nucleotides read TGTGCCAGTAGTACCCAGACAGGGGGCACAGATACGCAGTATTTT. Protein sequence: CASSTQTGGTDTQYF.

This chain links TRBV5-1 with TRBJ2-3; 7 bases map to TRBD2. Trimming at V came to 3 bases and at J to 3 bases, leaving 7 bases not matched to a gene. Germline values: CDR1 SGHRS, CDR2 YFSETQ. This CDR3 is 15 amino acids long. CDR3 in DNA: TGCGCCAGCAGCTATCGAGCGGGGCGTACAGATACGCAGTATTTT. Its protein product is CASSYRAGRTDTQYF.

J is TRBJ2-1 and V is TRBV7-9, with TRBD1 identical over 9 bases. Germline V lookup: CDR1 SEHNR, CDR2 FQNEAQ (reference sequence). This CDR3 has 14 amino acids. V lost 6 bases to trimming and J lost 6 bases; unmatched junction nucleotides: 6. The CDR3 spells CASRPGQGFNEQFF. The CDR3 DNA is TGTGCCAGCAGACCGGGACAGGGCTTCAATGAGCAGTTCTTC.

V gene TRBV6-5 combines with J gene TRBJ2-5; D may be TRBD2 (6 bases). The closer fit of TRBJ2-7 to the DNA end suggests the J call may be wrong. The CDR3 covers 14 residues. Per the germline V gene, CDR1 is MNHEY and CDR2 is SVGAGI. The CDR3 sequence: CASSLTSFIYEQYF. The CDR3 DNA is TGTGCCAGCAGTTTGACTAGTTTTATCTACGAGCAGTACTTC.

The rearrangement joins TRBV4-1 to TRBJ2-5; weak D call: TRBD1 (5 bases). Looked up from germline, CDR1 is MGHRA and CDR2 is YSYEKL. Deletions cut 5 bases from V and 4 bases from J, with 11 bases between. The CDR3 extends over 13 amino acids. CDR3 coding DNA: TGCGCCAGCAGCTTGGGGCAGCGAGAGACCCAGTACTTC. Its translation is CASSLGQRETQYF.

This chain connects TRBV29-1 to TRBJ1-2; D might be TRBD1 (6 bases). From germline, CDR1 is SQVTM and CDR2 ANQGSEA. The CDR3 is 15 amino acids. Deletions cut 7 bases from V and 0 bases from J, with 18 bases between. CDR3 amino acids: CSAPLPRGANYGYTF. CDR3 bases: TGCAGCGCCCCCCTTCCCAGGGGAGCTAACTATGGCTACACCTTC.

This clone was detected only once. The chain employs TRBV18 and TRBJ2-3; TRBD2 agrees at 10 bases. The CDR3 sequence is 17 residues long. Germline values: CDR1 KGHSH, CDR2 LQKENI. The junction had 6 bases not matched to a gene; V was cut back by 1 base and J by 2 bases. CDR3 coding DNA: TGTGCCAGCTCACCACTTCCAACTAGCGGGACCACAGATACGCAGTATTTT. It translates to CASSPLPTSGTTDTQYF.

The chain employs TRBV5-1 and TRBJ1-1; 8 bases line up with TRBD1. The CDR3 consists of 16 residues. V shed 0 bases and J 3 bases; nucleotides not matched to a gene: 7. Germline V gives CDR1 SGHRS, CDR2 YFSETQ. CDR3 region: CASSLASTGGHTEAFF. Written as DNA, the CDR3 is TGCGCCAGCAGCTTGGCCTCAACAGGGGGGCACACTGAAGCTTTCTTT. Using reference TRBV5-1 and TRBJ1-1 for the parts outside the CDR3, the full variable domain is KAGVTQTPRYLIKTRGQQVTLSCSPISGHRSVSWYQQTPGQGLQFLFEYFSETQRNKGNFPGRFSGRQFSNSRSEMNVSTLELGDSALYLCASSLASTGGHTEAFFGQGTRLTVV.

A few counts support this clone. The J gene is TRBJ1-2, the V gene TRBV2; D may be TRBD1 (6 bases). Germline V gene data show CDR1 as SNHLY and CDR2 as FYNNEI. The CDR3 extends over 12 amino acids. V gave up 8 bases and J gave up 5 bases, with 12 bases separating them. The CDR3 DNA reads TGTGCCAGCGTCGACAGGCCGTATGGCTACACCTTC. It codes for CASVDRPYGYTF. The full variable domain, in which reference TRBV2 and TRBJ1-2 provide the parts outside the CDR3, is EPEVTQTPSHQVTQMGQEVILRCVPISNHLYFYWYRQILGQKVEFLVSFYNNEISEKSEIFDDQFSVERPDGSNFTLKIRSTKLEDSAMYFCASVDRPYGYTFGSGTRLTVV.